Each of the 26 T cell receptor beta chains below was sequenced from the same sample in a study of cytomegalovirus exposure and HLA in healthy donors. The PCR made use of 60 Vbeta and 13 Jbeta primers. Profiled with immunoSEQ multiplex PCR; TCRdb holds only in-frame clones, not every one. The table shows roughly 130,000 clones, with 60% to 85% occurring only once. Sequencing was carried out using PBMCs. The receptors shown here come from a man between 18 and 35 years old in good health and CMV-seronegative.

This rearrangement joins TRBV7-9 to TRBJ1-2; D gene ambiguous. Germline V gives CDR1 SEHNR, CDR2 FQNEAQ (reference sequence). Trimming removed 3 bases from V and 2 bases from J, with 10 bases in between. The length of the CDR3 is 14 residues. The CDR3 DNA reads as TGTGCCAGCAGCTTTTCTTCCGGGAACTATGGCTACACCTTC. Protein product: CASSFSSGNYGYTF.

This clone occurred a few times. This rearrangement joins TRBV10-3 to TRBJ1-4; D not resolved. Germline values: CDR1 ENHRY, CDR2 SYGVKD. Trimming took 1 base from V and 0 from J, leaving 12 bases between them. The CDR3 runs 17 residues. In nucleotides, the CDR3 is TGTGCCATCAGTGAGTTCCCAGCTACTACAACTAATGAAAAACTGTTTTTT. Its protein is CAISEFPATTTNEKLFF.

The chain is built from TRBV18 and TRBJ1-2; 11 bases are shared with TRBD1. CDR3 length: 16 residues. V shed 1 base, J shed 4 bases, and the junction held 5 bases outside the gene matches. Germline-derived CDR1 and CDR2 are KGHSH and LQKENI. The CDR3 loop reads CASSPQTGTGGYGYTF. Written as DNA, the CDR3 is TGTGCCAGCTCACCACAAACCGGGACAGGGGGCTATGGCTACACCTTC.

V and J are TRBV4-3 and TRBJ1-1; 8 bases line up with TRBD1. CDR1 LGHNA and CDR2 YSLEER come from the germline V gene. Trimming removed 0 bases from V and 4 bases from J; junction bases left unmatched: 4. The CDR3 totals 15 residues. Here the CDR3 DNA reads TGCGCCAGCAGCCAAGATAGGCAGGGGGCCACTGAAGCTTTCTTT. It codes for CASSQDRQGATEAFF.

V and J are TRBV6-6 and TRBJ1-1; D remains ambiguous. Deletions cut 5 bases from V and 7 bases from J, with 14 bases between. Germline V gene sequence: CDR1 MNHNY, CDR2 SVGAGI (reference sequence). The length of the CDR3 is 13 residues. The CDR3 loop reads CASSAGRVLEAFF. As DNA, the CDR3 is TGTGCCAGCAGTGCTGGGCGGGTCCTTGAAGCTTTCTTT.

The chain has TRBV14 and TRBJ1-1; 7 bases match TRBD1. This CDR3 is 14 amino acids long. CDR1 SGHDN and CDR2 FVKESK come from the germline V gene. V lost 3 bases and J lost 0; bases outside the gene matches: 1. The CDR3 DNA reads TGTGCCAGCAGCCACAGGGGGATGAACACTGAAGCTTTCTTT. Residues: CASSHRGMNTEAFF.

CDR3 in amino acids: CASSQVIANTEAFF. DNA for the CDR3: TGCGCCAGCAGCCAAGTGATAGCGAACACTGAAGCTTTCTTT. V is TRBV4-3 and J is TRBJ1-1; D is undetermined. This CDR3 spans 14 amino acids. CDR1 is LGHNA, CDR2 YSLEER, per germline. V was trimmed by 1 base and J by 1 base, leaving 7 bases between them.

The V and J genes are TRBV5-1 and TRBJ1-6; D uncertain. Trimming took off 3 bases at V and 7 bases at J, with 14 bases between the two ends. The germline V gene encodes CDR1 SGHRS and CDR2 YFSETQ. The CDR3 extends over 15 amino acids. CDR3 in amino acids: CASSSGQVTNSPLHF. The CDR3, as DNA: TGCGCCAGCAGCTCCGGTCAGGTAACCAATTCACCCCTCCACTTT.

CDR3 sequence: CASSFAAFGYEQYF. Here the CDR3 DNA reads TGTGCCAGCAGCTTTGCCGCATTCGGGTACGAGCAGTACTTC. The rearrangement uses TRBV7-3 and TRBJ2-7; D remains unclear. Germline values: CDR1 SGHTA, CDR2 FQGTGA. CDR3 length equals 14 residues. The V gene lost 3 bases and the J gene lost 4 bases, with 13 bases spanning the gap.

The chain links TRBV9 to TRBJ2-1; 11 nucleotides line up with TRBD2. This CDR3 comprises 16 residues. The germline gives CDR1 SGDLS, CDR2 YYNGEE. Losses at the gene ends were 4 bases for V and 5 bases for J; bases not matched to a gene: 8. The CDR3 DNA follows: TGTGCCAGCAGCACCCGTAGCGGGGGGGCCGACAATGAGCAGTTCTTC. Translated, it gives CASSTRSGGADNEQFF.

J is TRBJ2-7 and V is TRBV6-1; D perhaps matches TRBD1 (6 bases). CDR1 is MNHNS and CDR2 is SASEGT in the germline V gene. The CDR3 totals 16 residues. V lost 4 bases and J lost 0, with 16 bases in between. CDR3 coding DNA: TGTGCCAGCAGTGTGGCCCCCGTGGACAGCTCCTACGAGCAGTACTTC. Its translation: CASSVAPVDSSYEQYF.

The gene calls are TRBV4-3 and TRBJ1-3, with 11 nucleotides matching TRBD1. Germline V CDR1 and CDR2: LGHNA, YSLEER. Trimming at V came to 3 bases and at J to 2 bases, leaving 6 bases not matched to a gene. The CDR3 length is 17 residues. The CDR3 here is CASSQAEGQGAGNTIYF. CDR3 nucleotide sequence: TGCGCCAGCAGCCAGGCCGAGGGACAGGGGGCTGGAAACACCATATATTTT.

The chain joins TRBV10-3 to TRBJ1-2; possible D gene TRBD1, 6 bases. Trimming took 0 bases from V and 3 from J, leaving 8 bases between them. This CDR3 has 14 amino acids. Germline CDR1 ENHRY, CDR2 SYGVKD. CDR3 loop: CAISESQGDYGYTF. For the CDR3, the DNA is TGTGCCATCAGTGAGTCACAGGGAGACTATGGCTACACCTTC.

This sequence joins TRBV9 and TRBJ1-5; unclear D gene. Trimming pared 2 bases from V and 3 bases from J, leaving 9 bases between. Germline values: CDR1 SGDLS, CDR2 YYNGEE. CDR3 size: 14 residues. The CDR3 bases are TGTGCCAGCAGCGTCGGTGGTACCAATCAGCCCCAGCATTTT. Its translation is CASSVGGTNQPQHF.

The CDR3 DNA reads as TGTGCCAGCAGCTCCCCGGGACTTCTGGGTAGAGAGCAGTACTTC. Translated, it gives CASSSPGLLGREQYF. This chain connects TRBV7-9 to TRBJ2-7, with D possibly being TRBD2 (6 bases). Germline V gene sequence: CDR1 SEHNR, CDR2 FQNEAQ (reference sequence). The CDR3 contains 15 residues. Trimming took 4 bases from V and 7 from J, leaving 20 bases between them.

This chain joins TRBV18 and TRBJ2-5, with 8 bases lining up with TRBD1. The J segment lost 6 bases and the V segment lost 3 bases, leaving 6 bases of the junction unmatched. The CDR3 totals 14 residues. CDR1 and CDR2 from the germline V gene are KGHSH and LQKENI. The CDR3 spells CASSPDRGMQTQYF. CDR3 coding DNA: TGTGCCAGCTCACCCGACAGGGGCATGCAGACCCAGTACTTC.

This clone was seen more than once but under ten times. The chain employs TRBV6-5 and TRBJ1-1, with 7 bases identical to TRBD1. Germline loops: CDR1 MNHEY, CDR2 SVGAGI. The CDR3 has 14 amino acids. V lost 6 bases and J lost 5; bases outside the gene matches: 9. The chain's CDR3 is CASRRDRERTEAFF. The CDR3 nucleotides read TGTGCCAGCAGGCGTGACAGGGAGAGAACTGAAGCTTTCTTT.

This clone was picked up a small number of times. In DNA, the CDR3 is TGTGCCAGCAGCATCACCCAAGGGGCAGCTAATGAAAAACTGTTTTTT. Its protein product is CASSITQGAANEKLFF. V is TRBV4-2 and J is TRBJ1-4, with D perhaps TRBD1 (5 bases). With 5 bases removed from V and 3 bases from J, the gap between germline ends came to 16 bases. CDR3 length: 16 residues. Germline V gene lookup returns CDR1 LGHNA and CDR2 YNFKEQ.

This chain joins TRBV7-8 and TRBJ1-5; perhaps TRBD1 as D (5 bases). V lost 5 bases and J lost 9, with 17 bases in between. The CDR3 runs to 14 residues. CDR1 SGHVS and CDR2 FQNEAQ come from the germline V gene. The DNA for the CDR3 is TGTGCCAGCAGCCCTGACAGTGGCGGGGGGCCCCAGCATTTT. Its protein product is CASSPDSGGGPQHF.

The V gene is TRBV7-6, the J gene TRBJ1-2; no clear D. Germline loops: CDR1 SGHVS, CDR2 FNYEAQ. The CDR3 has 15 residues. V lost 4 bases and J lost 2, with 14 bases in between. This CDR3 is CASSSQSTVNYGYTF. CDR3 DNA sequence: TGTGCCAGCAGCTCCCAAAGCACCGTCAACTATGGCTACACCTTC.

The table lists this clone with a count of one. The chain carries TRBV30 and TRBJ2-7; TRBD1 might be the D (8 bases). V lost 3 bases, J lost 4 bases, and 13 bases lay in between. The CDR3 consists of 13 residues. From germline, CDR1 is GTSNPN and CDR2 SVGIG (reference sequence). The CDR3 sequence is CAWRDREGYEQYF. CDR3 coding DNA: TGTGCCTGGAGGGACAGGGAGGGTTACGAGCAGTACTTC.

In this sample, this clone turned up once. The chain is built from TRBV4-2 and TRBJ2-1; 10 bases fit TRBD1. The junction had 14 bases not matched to a gene; V was cut back by 4 bases and J by 8 bases. This CDR3 spans 17 amino acids. CDR1 LGHNA and CDR2 YNFKEQ come from the germline V gene. The CDR3 here is CASSPGDRGVRIDEQFF. In DNA, the CDR3 is TGTGCCAGCAGCCCGGGGGACAGGGGCGTCCGTATCGATGAGCAGTTCTTC.

V usage is TRBV27 and J usage is TRBJ1-5; TRBD1 agrees at 7 bases. Looked up from germline, CDR1 is MNHEY and CDR2 is SMNVEV (reference sequence). V trimming: 3 bases; J trimming: 7 bases; junction bases outside the gene matches: 9. CDR3 length: 15 residues. CDR3 sequence reads: CASSLAGGLGQPQHF. CDR3 in DNA: TGTGCCAGCAGTTTGGCAGGGGGGTTGGGCCAGCCCCAGCATTTT.

The chain links TRBV15 to TRBJ1-4; TRBD1 matches at 9 bases. The CDR3 loop spans 16 amino acids. The germline V gene encodes CDR1 LNHNV and CDR2 YYDKDF (reference sequence). J lost 7 bases, V lost 0 bases, and 6 bases had no gene match. The DNA for the CDR3 is TGTGCCACCAGCAGAGATCGGGGGACAGGGTTTGAAAAACTGTTTTTT. This sequence encodes CATSRDRGTGFEKLFF.

The chain recombines TRBV7-9 with TRBJ2-3; D not resolved. CDR3 length equals 14 residues. Germline V CDR1 and CDR2: SEHNR, FQNEAQ (reference sequence). V was pared by 5 bases and J by 2 bases, with 11 bases between. In nucleotides, the CDR3 is TGTGCCAGCAGCCACTCTAGTTCCACAGATACGCAGTATTTT. Protein sequence: CASSHSSSTDTQYF.

V is TRBV18 and J is TRBJ1-1, with 10 bases matching TRBD1. CDR1 is KGHSH and CDR2 is LQKENI in the germline V gene. This CDR3 is built from 16 residues. The V and J ends lost 5 bases and 5 bases, in that order; junction bases with no gene match: 11. CDR3 sequence: CASSVSSGTGVTEAFF. The CDR3 DNA follows: TGTGCCAGCTCAGTAAGCTCCGGGACAGGGGTAACTGAAGCTTTCTTT. Drawing the rest from reference TRBV18 and TRBJ1-1, the complete variable domain is NAGVMQNPRHLVRRRGQEARLRCSPMKGHSHVYWYRQLPEEGLKFMVYLQKENIIDESGMPKERFSAEFPKEGPSILRIQQVVRGDSAAYFCASSVSSGTGVTEAFFGQGTRLTVV.